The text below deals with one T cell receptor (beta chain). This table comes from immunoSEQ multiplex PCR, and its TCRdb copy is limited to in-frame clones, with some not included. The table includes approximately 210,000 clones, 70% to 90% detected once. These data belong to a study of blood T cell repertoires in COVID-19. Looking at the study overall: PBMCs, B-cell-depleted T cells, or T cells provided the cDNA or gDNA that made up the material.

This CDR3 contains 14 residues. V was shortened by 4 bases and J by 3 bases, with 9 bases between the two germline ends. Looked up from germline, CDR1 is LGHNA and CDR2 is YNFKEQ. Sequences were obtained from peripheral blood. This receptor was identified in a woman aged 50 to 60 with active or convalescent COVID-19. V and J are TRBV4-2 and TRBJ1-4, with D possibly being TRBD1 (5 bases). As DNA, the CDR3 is TGTGCCAGCAGCCCCAGGGCTGCTAATGAAAAACTGTTTTTT. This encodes CASSPRAANEKLFF.